Listed below are T cell receptor beta chains from one sample, sequenced in a study of shared clonotypes between healthy human individuals. Produced via immunoSEQ multiplex PCR; TCRdb's table is partial and in-frame only. The repertoire holds more than 150,000 clones, with approximately 61% as singletons. Input material: memory CD4+ T cells sorted from blood. All receptors derive from a man younger than 45 in good health. The CDR3 runs from the conserved cysteine through the conserved F or W. The order of the fields is CDR3 length, clone size, V gene, J gene, D gene, CDR3 DNA, CDR3 protein. The D gene is left open where the match is weak. The size field is filled for only some rows; it gives once, few, many or a size class.

CDR3 length: 16
clone size: -
V gene: TRBV5-1
J gene: TRBJ2-6
D gene: -
CDR3 DNA: TGCGCCAGCAGCTTGCCAAATAGTCCTGGGGCCAACGTCCTGACTTTC
CDR3 protein: CASSLPNSPGANVLTF

CDR3 length: 14
clone size: few
V gene: TRBV10-1
J gene: TRBJ2-2
D gene: -
CDR3 DNA: TGCGCCAGCCGTCAGACTCGGAGAACCGGGGAGCTGTTTTTT
CDR3 protein: CASRQTRRTGELFF

CDR3 length: 17
clone size: -
V gene: TRBV23-1
J gene: TRBJ2-7
D gene: -
CDR3 DNA: TGCGCCAGCAGTCAATCGGTCAGACACCGAGGAGCCTACGAGCAGTACTTC
CDR3 protein: CASSQSVRHRGAYEQYF

CDR3 length: 12
clone size: -
V gene: TRBV29-1
J gene: TRBJ2-1
D gene: -
CDR3 DNA: TGCAGCGTTGAAGAGGGCTTCAATGAGCAGTTCTTC
CDR3 protein: CSVEEGFNEQFF

CDR3 length: 16
clone size: -
V gene: TRBV7-2
J gene: TRBJ2-2
D gene: TRBD1
CDR3 DNA: TGTGCCAGCAGCCGAGACAGGGTCGGGAACACCGGGGAGCTGTTTTTT
CDR3 protein: CASSRDRVGNTGELFF

CDR3 length: 15
clone size: -
V gene: TRBV18
J gene: TRBJ2-5
D gene: -
CDR3 DNA: TGTGCCAGCTCAATGCCGCGCGCAGCTAAAGAGACCCAGTACTTC
CDR3 protein: CASSMPRAAKETQYF

CDR3 length: 15
clone size: few
V gene: TRBV7-2
J gene: TRBJ2-7
D gene: -
CDR3 DNA: TGTGCCAGCAGCTTATATCAACAGGGTCTAAGCGAGCAGTACTTC
CDR3 protein: CASSLYQQGLSEQYF

CDR3 length: 14
clone size: -
V gene: TRBV28
J gene: TRBJ1-4
D gene: -
CDR3 DNA: TGTGCCAGCAGTTTATCTCCAGGCTGGGAAAAACTGTTTTTT
CDR3 protein: CASSLSPGWEKLFF

CDR3 length: 14
clone size: many
V gene: TRBV18
J gene: TRBJ2-7
D gene: -
CDR3 DNA: TGTGCCAGCTCACGGGGCAGGATGGACTACGAGCAGTACTTC
CDR3 protein: CASSRGRMDYEQYF

CDR3 length: 11
clone size: -
V gene: TRBV27
J gene: TRBJ1-2
D gene: -
CDR3 DNA: TGTGCCAGCAAGGGATCCTATGGCTACACCTTC
CDR3 protein: CASKGSYGYTF

CDR3 length: 15
clone size: -
V gene: TRBV11-2
J gene: TRBJ2-7
D gene: -
CDR3 DNA: TGTGCCAGCAGCCCTTCCTTAGGACGGCCGGACGAGCAGTACTTC
CDR3 protein: CASSPSLGRPDEQYF

CDR3 length: 14
clone size: -
V gene: TRBV10-3
J gene: TRBJ2-7
D gene: -
CDR3 DNA: TGTGCCATCAGGCTGACAGGAAGCTCCTACGAGCAGTACTTC
CDR3 protein: CAIRLTGSSYEQYF

CDR3 length: 14
clone size: -
V gene: TRBV18
J gene: TRBJ1-1
D gene: -
CDR3 DNA: TGTGCCAGCTCACCACGGGCGTTGAACACTGAAGCTTTCTTT
CDR3 protein: CASSPRALNTEAFF

CDR3 length: 16
clone size: few
V gene: TRBV10-3
J gene: TRBJ1-1
D gene: -
CDR3 DNA: TGTGCCATCAGTGGCCTCGACGGGGCAGTGAACACTGAAGCTTTCTTT
CDR3 protein: CAISGLDGAVNTEAFF

CDR3 length: 14
clone size: -
V gene: TRBV7-8
J gene: TRBJ1-2
D gene: -
CDR3 DNA: TGTGCCAGCAGTTCTAAGCTTCGAAAATATGGCTACACCTTC
CDR3 protein: CASSSKLRKYGYTF

CDR3 length: 16
clone size: -
V gene: TRBV10-3
J gene: TRBJ2-1
D gene: TRBD2
CDR3 DNA: TGTGCCATCAGCGGATGGGCGGGGGACGTAGGCAATGAGCAGTTCTTC
CDR3 protein: CAISGWAGDVGNEQFF

CDR3 length: 15
clone size: -
V gene: TRBV2
J gene: TRBJ2-7
D gene: -
CDR3 DNA: TGTGCCAGCAGCCTGGACGGTTCGAGCTCCTACGAGCAGTACTTC
CDR3 protein: CASSLDGSSSYEQYF

CDR3 length: 13
clone size: -
V gene: TRBV4-1
J gene: TRBJ1-1
D gene: -
CDR3 DNA: TGCGCCAGCAGCCAAGTTGATAACACTGAAGCTTTCTTT
CDR3 protein: CASSQVDNTEAFF

CDR3 length: 12
clone size: -
V gene: TRBV2
J gene: TRBJ1-1
D gene: -
CDR3 DNA: TGTGCCAGCAGTGAAATCGGAACTGAAGCTTTCTTT
CDR3 protein: CASSEIGTEAFF

CDR3 length: 16
clone size: -
V gene: TRBV9
J gene: TRBJ2-6
D gene: -
CDR3 DNA: TGTGCCAGCAGCGTGATGGGATCCTCTGGGGCCAACGTCCTGACTTTC
CDR3 protein: CASSVMGSSGANVLTF

CDR3 length: 14
clone size: once
V gene: TRBV9
J gene: TRBJ2-5
D gene: -
CDR3 DNA: TGTGCCAGCAGCGTACAGGGGGGCAAAGAGACCCAGTACTTC
CDR3 protein: CASSVQGGKETQYF

CDR3 length: 14
clone size: -
V gene: TRBV10-3
J gene: TRBJ1-4
D gene: -
CDR3 DNA: TGTGCCATCAGTGACGGGCAGAGTAATGAAAAACTGTTTTTT
CDR3 protein: CAISDGQSNEKLFF

CDR3 length: 14
clone size: few
V gene: TRBV28
J gene: TRBJ2-1
D gene: -
CDR3 DNA: TGTGCCAGCAGTTCCCCCGGGACTCACAATGAGCAGTTCTTC
CDR3 protein: CASSSPGTHNEQFF

CDR3 length: 15
clone size: -
V gene: TRBV10-1
J gene: TRBJ1-5
D gene: -
CDR3 DNA: TGCGCCAGCAGTCTTTACCGGGACCCAAATCAGCCCCAGCATTTT
CDR3 protein: CASSLYRDPNQPQHF

CDR3 length: 13
clone size: -
V gene: TRBV2
J gene: TRBJ1-4
D gene: -
CDR3 DNA: TGTGCCAGCAGCGTGGGGATGAATGAAAAACTGTTTTTT
CDR3 protein: CASSVGMNEKLFF

CDR3 length: 11
clone size: -
V gene: TRBV5-1
J gene: TRBJ2-7
D gene: -
CDR3 DNA: TGCGCCAGCAGCACGCAGGACGAGCAGTACTTC
CDR3 protein: CASSTQDEQYF

CDR3 length: 16
clone size: -
V gene: TRBV27
J gene: TRBJ1-5
D gene: -
CDR3 DNA: TGTGCCAGCAGTCCCCGCGGATTTTATAGCAATCAGCCCCAGCATTTT
CDR3 protein: CASSPRGFYSNQPQHF

CDR3 length: 15
clone size: many
V gene: TRBV4-1
J gene: TRBJ1-2
D gene: TRBD1
CDR3 DNA: TGCGCCAGCAGCCCCCGGGACAGTGGCGGGTATGGCTACACCTTC
CDR3 protein: CASSPRDSGGYGYTF

CDR3 length: 16
clone size: once
V gene: TRBV30
J gene: TRBJ2-7
D gene: -
CDR3 DNA: TGTGCCTGGAGTATGGCCACAGGGAGCCAGGCTTACGAGCAGTACTTC
CDR3 protein: CAWSMATGSQAYEQYF

CDR3 length: 15
clone size: -
V gene: TRBV6-1
J gene: TRBJ1-5
D gene: -
CDR3 DNA: TGTGCCAGCAGTGAGTTGGGAGGGAGTCATCAGCCCCAGCATTTT
CDR3 protein: CASSELGGSHQPQHF

CDR3 length: 17
clone size: -
V gene: TRBV27
J gene: TRBJ2-3
D gene: -
CDR3 DNA: TGTGCCAGCAGTGCCAGGGGGGCCTATAACCTTAGATATACGCAGTATTTT
CDR3 protein: CASSARGAYNLRYTQYF

CDR3 length: 14
clone size: -
V gene: TRBV7-2
J gene: TRBJ2-7
D gene: -
CDR3 DNA: TGTGCCAGCAGCTTAGGGAACCGGGACTCCAAGCAGTACTTC
CDR3 protein: CASSLGNRDSKQYF

CDR3 length: 15
clone size: -
V gene: TRBV19
J gene: TRBJ2-5
D gene: -
CDR3 DNA: TGTGCCAGTAGTATCACCCCCAGCGGGTCTGAGACCCAGTACTTC
CDR3 protein: CASSITPSGSETQYF

CDR3 length: 15
clone size: -
V gene: TRBV6-6
J gene: TRBJ2-3
D gene: -
CDR3 DNA: TGTGCCAGCAGTTACTCCAGCCCGGGGACAGATACGCAGTATTTT
CDR3 protein: CASSYSSPGTDTQYF

CDR3 length: 14
clone size: -
V gene: TRBV10-2
J gene: TRBJ2-7
D gene: -
CDR3 DNA: TGCGCCAGCAGTGAGTTTGTAGGATCCTACGAGCAGTACTTC
CDR3 protein: CASSEFVGSYEQYF

CDR3 length: 15
clone size: -
V gene: TRBV5-1
J gene: TRBJ2-7
D gene: TRBD2
CDR3 DNA: TGCGCCAGCAGCTTGGGTCTAGCGGACCTCTACGAGCAGTACTTC
CDR3 protein: CASSLGLADLYEQYF

CDR3 length: 17
clone size: few
V gene: TRBV27
J gene: TRBJ1-2
D gene: -
CDR3 DNA: TGTGCCAGCAGTTTAAGAATCGACGCAGGTGGGAGCTATGGCTACACCTTC
CDR3 protein: CASSLRIDAGGSYGYTF

CDR3 length: 14
clone size: -
V gene: TRBV11-2
J gene: TRBJ2-2
D gene: -
CDR3 DNA: TGTGCCAGCAGCGGACCCCTAGACACCGGGGAGCTGTTTTTT
CDR3 protein: CASSGPLDTGELFF

CDR3 length: 12
clone size: -
V gene: TRBV2
J gene: TRBJ1-2
D gene: -
CDR3 DNA: TGTGCCACCGCGCCGACAGCCTATGGCTACACCTTC
CDR3 protein: CATAPTAYGYTF

CDR3 length: 13
clone size: -
V gene: TRBV18
J gene: TRBJ2-5
D gene: -
CDR3 DNA: TGTGCCAGCTCACCGGAGATAGTCGAGACCCAGTACTTC
CDR3 protein: CASSPEIVETQYF

CDR3 length: 13
clone size: -
V gene: TRBV7-2
J gene: TRBJ2-5
D gene: -
CDR3 DNA: TGTGCCAGCAGCCGGGACTGGGGGGAGACCCAGTACTTC
CDR3 protein: CASSRDWGETQYF

CDR3 length: 12
clone size: few
V gene: TRBV29-1
J gene: TRBJ2-2
D gene: -
CDR3 DNA: TGCAGCGTTGGGAAGGGCACCGGGGAGCTGTTTTTT
CDR3 protein: CSVGKGTGELFF

CDR3 length: 14
clone size: -
V gene: TRBV7-8
J gene: TRBJ2-5
D gene: -
CDR3 DNA: TGTGCCAGCAGCCCTAGGACCCGAATTCTCACCCAGTACTTC
CDR3 protein: CASSPRTRILTQYF

CDR3 length: 13
clone size: -
V gene: TRBV7-3
J gene: TRBJ2-1
D gene: -
CDR3 DNA: TGTGCCAGCAGCTTAACGGCCGTGACTGAGCAGTTCTTC
CDR3 protein: CASSLTAVTEQFF

CDR3 length: 16
clone size: -
V gene: TRBV7-2
J gene: TRBJ2-5
D gene: TRBD2
CDR3 DNA: TGTGCCAGCAGCCTACAAGCTAGCGGGAGGGAGGAGACCCAGTACTTC
CDR3 protein: CASSLQASGREETQYF